A selection of T cell receptor beta chains follows, all from one sample in a study of regulatory T cells in long-lasting Graves disease. MiXCR, applied by TCRdb to the multiplex PCR reads, yields one record per CDR3 protein. The table has about 660,000 distinct CDR3 sequences, approximately 31% seen once. The specimen was peripheral blood mononuclear cells (PBMCs), collected when the disease was refractory, from a patient treated with antithyroid drugs. The receptors stem from a female donor with Graves disease. The CDR3 runs from the conserved cysteine through the conserved F or W. A D gene is named only where the DNA matches it firmly. The listing skips clone size in some rows; elsewhere it reads once, few, many or a size class.

v_call	clone_size	d_call	j_call	cdr3_nt	cdr3_aa
TRBV5-1	once	TRBD2	TRBJ2-5	TGCGCCGGCAGCTTGGGGGGGAGAGTGGAGACCCAGTACTTC	CAGSLGGRVETQYF
TRBV15	.	.	TRBJ1-2	TGTGCCACCAGCAGAGACTCGAACTATGGCTACACCTTC	CATSRDSNYGYTF
TRBV10-3	many	.	TRBJ1-1	TGTGCCATCAGTGAAGTGAGAGACGGCACTGAAGCTTTCTTT	CAISEVRDGTEAFF
TRBV6-1	many	.	TRBJ1-5	TGTGCCAGCAGAGGGACTTCGGGTCAGCCCCAGCATTTT	CASRGTSGQPQHF
TRBV2	.	.	TRBJ2-5	TGTGCCAGCAGCCCGAGGGGGGAGGCCCAGTACTTC	CASSPRGEAQYF
TRBV19	.	.	TRBJ2-7	TGTGCTAGTAGTATAAGGGCCGGGACACGGGGCTCCTACGAGCAGTACTTC	CASSIRAGTRGSYEQYF
TRBV19	few	.	TRBJ1-2	TGTGCCACCAAATATGGAGTGGTCCACACCTTC	CATKYGVVHTF
TRBV20-1	.	.	TRBJ2-7	TGCAGTGCTAGAGATCGTACTAGCATCTACGAGCAGTACTTC	CSARDRTSIYEQYF
TRBV9	.	.	TRBJ1-1	TGTGCCAGCAGCCCCCGACCTGGTGAAGCTTTCTTT	CASSPRPGEAFF
TRBV5-4	.	.	TRBJ1-2	TGTGCCAGCAGCTTGAGGTCTGGGCATGGCTACACCTTC	CASSLRSGHGYTF
TRBV28	few	TRBD1	TRBJ1-2	TGTGCCAGCAGTTCGAACTTGGGACAGGGGAGGGGCTACACCTTC	CASSSNLGQGRGYTF
TRBV6-1	many	.	TRBJ2-7	TGTGCCAGCAGTGAGTACGAGCAGTACTTC	CASSEYEQYF
TRBV12-5	.	TRBD1	TRBJ1-1	TGTGCTAGTGGTTTGGGTGGGACAGCCCGCATGAACACTGAAGCTTTCTTT	CASGLGGTARMNTEAFF
TRBV2	.	TRBD2	TRBJ2-5	TGTGCCAGCAGTGAACTAGCGGGCAGAGGGGTACAAGAGACCCAGTACTTC	CASSELAGRGVQETQYF
TRBV20-1	.	TRBD1	TRBJ1-5	TGCAGTGCTCCCCGTCGCGGGCAGGGGGACCACCAGCCCCAGCATTTT	CSAPRRGQGDHQPQHF
TRBV6-1	.	.	TRBJ2-3	TGTGCCAGCAGCGCATCCCCCGTATATACGCAGTATTTT	CASSASPVYTQYF
TRBV12-3/TRBV12-4	many	.	TRBJ1-2	TGTGCCAGCAGTTTGGAGGCGTGGGGGCAGGACTATGGCTACACCTTC	CASSLEAWGQDYGYTF
TRBV10-3	few	.	TRBJ1-2	TGTGCCATCACCAAGACAGCTAACTATGGCTACACCTTC	CAITKTANYGYTF
TRBV28	.	.	TRBJ1-3	TGTGCCAGCATTGATGGAAACACCATATATTTT	CASIDGNTIYF
TRBV19	.	.	TRBJ1-1	TGTGCCAGCACTCGGGAAGTGGTGACTGAAGCTTTCTTT	CASTREVVTEAFF
TRBV28	.	.	TRBJ1-1	TGTGCCAGCATCACGCCGAGGGGGGCAATGATTGAAGCTTTCTTT	CASITPRGAMIEAFF
TRBV5-1	few	.	TRBJ2-2	TGCGCCAGCATTAGGGACGGAAACACCGGGGAGCTGTTTTTT	CASIRDGNTGELFF
TRBV20-1	few	TRBD1	TRBJ2-7	TGCAGTGCTTCCCGCGACAGGGGGCTCTCCTACGAGCAGTACTTC	CSASRDRGLSYEQYF
TRBV6-2/TRBV6-3	few	TRBD2	TRBJ2-2	TGTGCAACGCGGCTAGCGGGGAACACCGGGGAGCTGTTTTTT	CATRLAGNTGELFF
TRBV20-1	.	TRBD2	TRBJ2-7	TGCAGTGCTATGGGTACTAGCGTCTACGAGCAGTACTTC	CSAMGTSVYEQYF
TRBV18	.	.	TRBJ1-5	TGTGCCAGCTTGGGGGATAGCAATCAGCCCCAGCATTTT	CASLGDSNQPQHF
TRBV2	many	.	TRBJ1-5	TGTGCCAGCAGGAATCGGGGGGGGGATACCAATCAGCCCCAGCATTTT	CASRNRGGDTNQPQHF
TRBV15	.	.	TRBJ1-5	TGTGCCACCAGCAGAGATTGGGGGGCGCCAAGCAATCAGCCCCAGCATTTT	CATSRDWGAPSNQPQHF
TRBV20-1	few	.	TRBJ1-2	TGCAGTGCTAGCTTTTTAGGTGAGACTAACTATGGCTACACCTTC	CSASFLGETNYGYTF
TRBV20-1	few	TRBD1	TRBJ2-5	TGCAGTGCTAGAGAGTCAGGGGGCTCGGAGACCCAGTACTTC	CSARESGGSETQYF
TRBV29-1	few	.	TRBJ1-1	TGCAGCGTTAAAACAGGGCCCGGCACTGAAGCTTTCTTT	CSVKTGPGTEAFF
TRBV20-1	few	.	TRBJ1-3	TGCAGTGCTAGATTCTCTGCTGGAAACACCATATATTTT	CSARFSAGNTIYF
TRBV20-1	few	.	TRBJ1-2	TGCAGTGCTAGAACGTTAAACTATGGCTACACCTTC	CSARTLNYGYTF
TRBV3-1	.	.	TRBJ2-7	TGTGCCAGCAGCCGGCGGGACAGTGCCTCCTACGAGCAGTACTTC	CASSRRDSASYEQYF
TRBV27	many	TRBD1	TRBJ1-1	TGTGCCAGCAGTTTAGTCGGGACAGAGAACACTGAAGCTTTCTTT	CASSLVGTENTEAFF
TRBV20-1	few	.	TRBJ1-2	TGCAGTGCTAGAGATCGGGGTGGCTACACCTTC	CSARDRGGYTF
TRBV28	.	TRBD2	TRBJ2-3	TGTGCCAGCAGTCTTTCAATTTCCGGGACTAGTGAATCAGATACGCAGTATTTT	CASSLSISGTSESDTQYF
TRBV27	.	TRBD1	TRBJ1-1	TGTGCCAGCAGCCTAGACAGGGAAGGTCTAGGAGCTTTCTTT	CASSLDREGLGAFF
TRBV7-9	.	TRBD2	TRBJ2-2	TGTGCCAGCAGCCCAGCGGGAGGGTCCGGGGAGCTGTTTTTT	CASSPAGGSGELFF
TRBV24-1	many	.	TRBJ1-5	TGTGCCACGAGTGTTGACGGGGCAGCGCGGCCCCAGCATTTT	CATSVDGAARPQHF
TRBV4-1	.	.	TRBJ1-5	TGCGCCAGCAGCCAAGAACCGAGGGGGTCCTCCCAGCATTTT	CASSQEPRGSSQHF
TRBV19	.	.	TRBJ1-2	TGTGCCAGTAGTAACAGGCCAGCTAACTATGGCTACACCTTC	CASSNRPANYGYTF
TRBV11-3	few	.	TRBJ2-7	TGTGCCAGCAGCTTAGATCGGTACGGGAATGAGTACGAGCAGTACTTC	CASSLDRYGNEYEQYF
TRBV12-3/TRBV12-4	few	.	TRBJ2-2	TGTGCCAGCAGTGGTACAGGGACCGGGGAGCTGTTTTTT	CASSGTGTGELFF
TRBV5-5	.	.	TRBJ1-1	TGTGCCAGCCGGGCCCTGAACACTGAAGCTTTCTTT	CASRALNTEAFF
TRBV15	.	.	TRBJ1-5	TGTGCCACCAGCAGAGGGTCGACACAGCCCCAGCATTTT	CATSRGSTQPQHF
TRBV6-2/TRBV6-3	few	TRBD1	TRBJ1-1	TGTGCCAGCAGTCAATATCCGGGACAGGGAGAAGCTTTCTTT	CASSQYPGQGEAFF
TRBV7-9	.	.	TRBJ1-4	TGTGCCAGCAGCTCAAGGCATGGGGATGAAAAACTGTTTTTT	CASSSRHGDEKLFF
TRBV5-1	few	.	TRBJ1-4	TGCGCCAGCAGCTCCGGGGGCGATAATGAAAAACTGTTTTTT	CASSSGGDNEKLFF
TRBV6-1	.	.	TRBJ1-4	TGTGCCAGCAGTACTAACAGGGCTGAAAAACTGTTTTTT	CASSTNRAEKLFF
TRBV27	many	.	TRBJ2-5	TGTGCCAGCAGTCACTCCGCGAATCTAGGAGAGACCCAGTACTTC	CASSHSANLGETQYF
TRBV27	.	TRBD2	TRBJ2-7	TGTGCCAGCAGTATGTCAGGGCTAGCGGGGGCCTACGAGCAGTACTTC	CASSMSGLAGAYEQYF
TRBV5-1	many	.	TRBJ2-7	TGCGCCAGCAGCTTCGGCAGCTCCTACGAGCAGTACTTC	CASSFGSSYEQYF